The 32 T cell receptor beta chains listed next were all sequenced from one sample in a study of PD-1 blockade in classical Hodgkin lymphoma. Produced via immunoSEQ multiplex PCR; TCRdb's table is partial and in-frame only. The data contain about 7,000 clones, around three quarters of them singletons. Time point specified: cycle 4 day 1 (C4D1), after 5 to 7 weeks of nivolumab. Every patient had relapsed following autologous stem cell transplantation, and cohorts differed in brentuximab vedotin exposure. The sequencing used peripheral blood mononuclear cells (PBMCs), collected before the fourth cycle of nivolumab. These receptor sequences come from a human donor with classical Hodgkin lymphoma.

The CDR3 region is CASSLVTRAEGETQYF. CDR3 coding DNA: TGTGCCAGCAGCTTAGTAACTCGCGCCGAGGGGGAGACCCAGTACTTC. V gene TRBV7-2 combines with J gene TRBJ2-5; D tentatively fits TRBD1 or TRBD2 (5 bases each). This CDR3 has 16 residues. The V end was cut by 1 base, the J end by 5 bases, with 17 bases between. CDR1 and CDR2 from the germline V gene are SGHTA and FQGNSA.

This chain connects TRBV9 to TRBJ2-2, with a possible D match to TRBD2 (6 bases). Germline values: CDR1 SGDLS, CDR2 YYNGEE. This CDR3 is built from 13 residues. With 3 bases removed from V and 6 bases from J, the gap between germline ends came to 9 bases. DNA of the CDR3: TGTGCCAGCAGCGCGCGGGACGCCGGGGAGCTGTTTTTT. Its protein is CASSARDAGELFF.

The J gene is TRBJ2-1, the V gene TRBV28; 11 bases fit TRBD2. The germline gives CDR1 MDHEN, CDR2 SYDVKM. V was clipped by 4 bases and J by 3 bases; unmatched bases: 2. This CDR3 contains 15 residues. CDR3 DNA: TGTGCCAGCAGTTCTAGCGGGAGGAGCTACAATGAGCAGTTCTTC. It encodes CASSSSGRSYNEQFF.

The chain has TRBV15 and TRBJ1-4, with D hard to call. Trimming took 1 base from V and 8 from J, leaving 8 bases between them. The CDR3 contains 13 residues. CDR1 LNHNV and CDR2 YYDKDF come from the germline V gene (reference sequence). DNA of the CDR3: TGTGCCACCAGCAGAGGAGATGAGGAAAAACTGTTTTTT. Translated: CATSRGDEEKLFF.

The J gene is TRBJ1-2, the V gene TRBV5-4; TRBD1 matches 10 bases. The V gene's germline CDR1 is SGHNT and CDR2 YYREEE (reference sequence). Trimming at V came to 0 bases and at J to 4 bases, leaving 9 bases not matched to a gene. This CDR3 spans 17 amino acids. The chain's CDR3 is CASSLGPKTGGIYGYTF. The CDR3 region has the DNA TGTGCCAGCAGCTTGGGCCCAAAGACAGGGGGCATCTATGGCTACACCTTC.

For this clone: Other nucleotide sequences in the sample specify the same CDR3. This chain links TRBV5-1 with TRBJ2-7; D may correspond to TRBD1 or TRBD2 (5 bases each). Germline V CDR1 and CDR2: SGHRS, YFSETQ. The CDR3 totals 14 residues. Trimming pared 0 bases from V and 1 base from J, leaving 8 bases between. The CDR3, as DNA: TGCGCCAGCAGCTTGGCTGGGGGTTCCTACGAGCAGTACTTC. Translated: CASSLAGGSYEQYF. Based on the CDR3 plus reference TRBV5-1 and TRBJ2-7, the full variable domain is KAGVTQTPRYLIKTRGQQVTLSCSPISGHRSVSWYQQTPGQGLQFLFEYFSETQRNKGNFPGRFSGRQFSNSRSEMNVSTLELGDSALYLCASSLAGGSYEQYFGPGTRLTVT.

The chain combines TRBV10-3 with TRBJ1-6, with 9 bases identical to TRBD1. This CDR3 region has 14 residues. V lost 5 bases to trimming and J lost 5 bases; unmatched junction nucleotides: 1. The germline V gene has CDR1 ENHRY and CDR2 SYGVKD. CDR3 residues: CAISRDRDNSPLHF. The CDR3 DNA reads as TGTGCCATCAGTCGGGACAGGGATAATTCACCCCTCCACTTT.

The chain uses TRBV5-4 and TRBJ2-6, with D perhaps TRBD1 or TRBD2 (5 bases each). Germline V CDR1 and CDR2: SGHNT, YYREEE (reference sequence). The CDR3 is 16 amino acids. V was pared by 3 bases and J by 2 bases, with 12 bases between. The CDR3 DNA follows: TGTGCCAGCAGCTACCAAAGGGGAGCTGGGGCCAACGTCCTGACTTTC. It is translated as CASSYQRGAGANVLTF.

The chain links TRBV4-3 to TRBJ1-2; TRBD1 might be the D (5 bases). The V and J ends lost 2 bases and 7 bases respectively, with 17 bases between them. The CDR3 has 15 amino acids. Per the germline V gene, CDR1 is LGHNA and CDR2 is YSLEER. CDR3 protein: CASSQHTGTSAGYTF. CDR3 DNA: TGCGCCAGCAGCCAACATACCGGGACGTCGGCTGGCTACACCTTC.

The chain combines TRBV7-9 with TRBJ2-3; 14 nucleotides match TRBD2. Germline V gene sequence: CDR1 SEHNR, CDR2 FQNEAQ (reference sequence). This CDR3 region has 13 residues. The V and J ends lost 11 bases and 6 bases, in that order; junction bases with no gene match: 4. CDR3 sequence reads: CAAGTSGSDTQYF. CDR3 bases: TGTGCCGCAGGGACTAGCGGGAGCGATACGCAGTATTTT.

The rearrangement joins TRBV19 to TRBJ2-2; D perhaps matches TRBD1 (6 bases). The CDR3 consists of 13 residues. CDR1 is LNHDA, CDR2 SQIVND, per germline (reference sequence). Trimming removed 5 bases at V and 6 bases at J, with 10 bases between. CDR3 nucleotide sequence: TGTGCCAGTAGTGCGACAGGCGCCGGGGAGCTGTTTTTT. This codes for CASSATGAGELFF.

J is TRBJ2-5 and V is TRBV25-1, with 11 bases identical to TRBD2. This CDR3 region has 15 residues. CDR1 is MGHDK, CDR2 SYGVNS, per germline. V lost 2 bases, J lost 5 bases, and 4 bases stayed unmatched. The CDR3 DNA reads TGTGCCAGCAGTGAAGTGACTAGCGGGATGGAGACCCAGTACTTC. Translated: CASSEVTSGMETQYF.

The CDR3 DNA reads as TGTGCCAGCAGCTTGCCCGGGAGGACCCAGTACTTC. It is translated as CASSLPGRTQYF. This sequence joins TRBV5-6 and TRBJ2-5, with D perhaps matching TRBD2 (6 bases). V was cut by 1 base and J by 7 bases, with 8 bases left in between. Germline CDR1 reads SGHDT; CDR2 reads YYEEEE. The CDR3 runs 12 residues.

This chain joins TRBV5-4 and TRBJ2-3; unclear D gene. This CDR3 region has 11 residues. Germline V gene data show CDR1 as SGHNT and CDR2 as YYREEE (reference sequence). The V end was cut by 3 bases, the J end by 5 bases, with 4 bases between. CDR3 loop: CASSSRDTQYF. As DNA, the CDR3 is TGTGCCAGCAGCTCGCGAGATACGCAGTATTTT.

The chain joins TRBV4-1 to TRBJ1-1; the D gene is possibly TRBD1 (5 bases). Germline V gene sequence: CDR1 MGHRA, CDR2 YSYEKL. The CDR3 covers 15 residues. V dropped 2 bases and J dropped 1 base, with 11 bases sitting between them. CDR3 sequence: CASSQPSTGNTEAFF. For the CDR3, the DNA is TGCGCCAGCAGCCAACCCTCAACAGGGAACACTGAAGCTTTCTTT.

This chain links TRBV20-1 with TRBJ2-1, with D unresolved. Trimming took off 1 base at V and 9 bases at J, with 7 bases between the two ends. This CDR3 is 11 amino acids long. Per the germline V gene, CDR1 is DFQATT and CDR2 is SNEGSKA (reference sequence). The CDR3 sequence is CSARAISEQFF. The DNA of the CDR3 is TGCAGTGCTAGAGCCATCAGTGAGCAGTTCTTC.

The J gene is TRBJ2-1, the V gene TRBV5-6; possibly TRBD1 for D (5 bases). CDR3 length equals 14 residues. The V end was cut by 0 bases, the J end by 4 bases, with 8 bases between. Per germline, CDR1 SGHDT and CDR2 YYEEEE. CDR3 sequence: CASSLGQLYNEQFF. CDR3 nucleotide sequence: TGTGCCAGCAGCTTGGGACAGTTATACAATGAGCAGTTCTTC.

This sequence joins TRBV6-6 and TRBJ2-1, with 8 bases that match TRBD1. Germline values: CDR1 MNHNY, CDR2 SVGAGI (reference sequence). CDR3 size: 15 residues. The J segment lost 4 bases and the V segment lost 7 bases, leaving 9 bases of the junction unmatched. The CDR3, as DNA: TGTGCCAGCAATACGGACAGGGAGGCTTACAATGAGCAGTTCTTC. This sequence encodes CASNTDREAYNEQFF.

This clone was seen a single time. The chain uses TRBV9 and TRBJ1-5; D remains ambiguous. This CDR3 has 15 amino acids. Trimming took off 1 base at V and 5 bases at J, with 13 bases between the two ends. CDR1 is SGDLS and CDR2 is YYNGEE in the germline V gene. The CDR3 reads CASSVYGNADQPQHF. In DNA, the CDR3 is TGTGCCAGCAGCGTATACGGGAATGCGGATCAGCCCCAGCATTTT.

The V gene is TRBV7-2, the J gene TRBJ2-7; D is perhaps TRBD2 (7 bases). Trimming removed 2 bases at V and 0 bases at J, with 11 bases between. The germline V gene has CDR1 SGHTA and CDR2 FQGNSA. The length of the CDR3 is 15 residues. This CDR3 reads CASSLRRGLSYEQYF. In DNA form, the CDR3 reads TGTGCCAGCAGCTTACGGCGGGGGCTCTCCTACGAGCAGTACTTC.

This chain joins TRBV27 and TRBJ2-1; no definite D call. CDR3 length: 11 residues. The germline V gene encodes CDR1 MNHEY and CDR2 SMNVEV (reference sequence). The ends were cut back, 5 bases at V and 5 bases at J, with 4 bases in the middle. The CDR3 nucleotides read TGTGCCAGCAGTCGGAACAATGAGCAGTTCTTC. This gives the protein CASSRNNEQFF.

The chain carries TRBV19 and TRBJ1-5; D might be TRBD1 (6 bases). The CDR3 runs 15 residues. CDR1 LNHDA and CDR2 SQIVND come from the germline V gene (reference sequence). V dropped 6 bases and J dropped 5 bases, with 17 bases sitting between them. The CDR3 coding sequence is TGTGCCAGTAGATCCGGGACACTGAGGGATCAGCCCCAGCATTTT. Translated: CASRSGTLRDQPQHF.

This clone came up once. The J gene is TRBJ2-7, the V gene TRBV18; 7 positions agree with TRBD1. The V gene's germline CDR1 is KGHSH and CDR2 LQKENI. The trim removed 1 base at V and 0 bases at J, leaving 0 bases unmatched. This CDR3 is built from 14 residues. The CDR3 DNA is TGTGCCAGCTCACCACGACAGGGCTCCTACGAGCAGTACTTC. Its translation: CASSPRQGSYEQYF.

The V call is TRBV28, the J call TRBJ1-1; TRBD1 might be the D (6 bases). V dropped 4 bases and J dropped 1 base, with 19 bases sitting between them. The CDR3 runs to 17 residues. From germline, CDR1 is MDHEN and CDR2 SYDVKM. The CDR3, as DNA: TGTGCCAGCAGTTCAATATACCGAGGGGGACCGAACACTGAAGCTTTCTTT. Translated, it gives CASSSIYRGGPNTEAFF.

Only a few counts were recorded for this clone. The chain joins TRBV29-1 to TRBJ2-7; D perhaps matches TRBD2 (5 bases). The V gene lost 6 bases and the J gene lost 6 bases, with 9 bases spanning the gap. Per the germline V gene, CDR1 is SQVTM and CDR2 is ANQGSEA. This CDR3 is built from 10 residues. CDR3 DNA: TGCAGCGTAGGACTCGGCGAGCAGTACTTC. It codes for CSVGLGEQYF.

This clone is a singleton in its sample. V usage is TRBV5-4 and J usage is TRBJ1-1, with D perhaps TRBD1 (6 bases). Trimming pared 4 bases from V and 0 bases from J, leaving 13 bases between. The V gene's germline CDR1 is SGHNT and CDR2 YYREEE (reference sequence). The CDR3 is made up of 15 amino acids. The CDR3 nucleotides read TGTGCCAGCAGCCTACAGGGTTTGATGAACACTGAAGCTTTCTTT. Protein: CASSLQGLMNTEAFF.

By proportion, this clone is medium-sized. This chain joins TRBV4-2 and TRBJ1-2; 7 positions match TRBD1. CDR3 length: 14 amino acids. J gave up 4 bases and V 3 bases, and 5 bases lay outside the gene matches. CDR1 and CDR2 (germline): LGHNA, YNFKEQ. Here the CDR3 reads CASSHEQGTYGYTF. The CDR3 DNA is TGTGCCAGCAGCCATGAACAGGGGACCTATGGCTACACCTTC.

V and J are TRBV7-8 and TRBJ1-2; D not certain. Trimming cost V 0 bases and J 2 bases, with 10 bases left between them. The CDR3 is 15 residues long. Germline loops: CDR1 SGHVS, CDR2 FQNEAQ. The CDR3 nucleotides are TGTGCCAGCAGCTTAGCCGGTAGGGCGAACTATGGCTACACCTTC. This translates into CASSLAGRANYGYTF.

CDR3 nucleotides: TGCGCCAGCAGCCAAAAACCCATGACCTACGGGAGAGAGCAGTACTTC. Translation: CASSQKPMTYGREQYF. The V and J genes are TRBV4-1 and TRBJ2-7; D possibly corresponds to TRBD2 (6 bases). The CDR3 sequence is 16 residues long. The ends were cut back, 2 bases at V and 7 bases at J, with 21 bases in the middle. CDR1 is MGHRA and CDR2 is YSYEKL in the germline V gene.

The chain joins TRBV7-8 to TRBJ1-5; 7 bases align to TRBD1. Germline CDR1 SGHVS, CDR2 FQNEAQ. This CDR3 is 16 amino acids long. The V segment lost 2 bases and the J segment 4 bases; nucleotides outside the gene matches: 8. DNA of the CDR3: TGTGCCAGCAGCTTAAGACAGGGCGGCAAGAATCAGCCCCAGCATTTT. This gives the protein CASSLRQGGKNQPQHF.

The CDR3 spells CASSLEFVVGANGYTF. The CDR3 DNA reads as TGTGCCAGCAGCTTAGAGTTTGTGGTGGGGGCGAATGGCTACACCTTC. V usage is TRBV7-2 and J usage is TRBJ1-2, with D perhaps matching TRBD1 (6 bases). The length of the CDR3 is 16 residues. V was pared by 1 base and J by 6 bases, with 18 bases between. CDR1 and CDR2 (germline): SGHTA, FQGNSA. The whole variable domain, filled in from reference TRBV7-2 and TRBJ1-2, reads GAGVSQSPSNKVTEKGKDVELRCDPISGHTALYWYRQSLGQGLEFLIYFQGNSAPDKSGLPSDRFSAERTGGSVSTLTIQRTQQEDSAVYLCASSLEFVVGANGYTFGSGTRLTVV.

This chain links TRBV4-2 with TRBJ1-2, with D possibly TRBD1 on 5 matching bases. The V end lost 1 base, the J end lost 8 bases, and 17 bases lay between the germline ends. This CDR3 spans 15 amino acids. From germline, CDR1 is LGHNA and CDR2 YNFKEQ. CDR3 in DNA: TGTGCCAGCAGCCAAGGTACAGGTAATCGTGCGGGCTACACCTTC. It codes for CASSQGTGNRAGYTF.